This T cell receptor beta chain emerged from a study of blood T cell repertoires in COVID-19. Study information: T cells, B-cell-depleted T cells, or PBMCs provided the cDNA or gDNA that served as material.

A word on this clone: The same CDR3 can be traced to other DNA sequences in this sample.

Produced via immunoSEQ multiplex PCR; TCRdb's table is partial and in-frame only. Here the sample spans just over 60,000 clones, less than 80% being singletons. The V gene's germline CDR1 is SGHAT and CDR2 FQNNGV. V lost 5 bases to trimming and J lost 5 bases; unmatched junction nucleotides: 4. The CDR3 contains 14 residues. The sequence came from a man aged 55 to 69 with acute or convalescent COVID-19. Specimen: peripheral blood. The genes are TRBV11-2 and TRBJ1-5, with 9 bases aligning to TRBD1. CDR3 residues: CASSIGQGYQPQHF. As DNA, the CDR3 is TGTGCCAGCAGCATCGGACAGGGGTATCAGCCCCAGCATTTT. Complete variable domain (other parts from reference TRBV11-2 and TRBJ1-5): EAGVAQSPRYKIIEKRQSVAFWCNPISGHATLYWYQQILGQGPKLLIQFQNNGVVDDSQLPKDRFSAERLKGVDSTLKIQPAKLEDSAVYLCASSIGQGYQPQHFGDGTRLSIL.